The 10 T cell receptor beta chains presented below share a single source sample, sequenced in a study of cytomegalovirus exposure and HLA in healthy donors. The PCR was carried out with 60 Vbeta primers and 13 Jbeta primers. Sequencing was performed with immunoSEQ multiplex PCR; in TCRdb, only in-frame clones are kept and a portion is missing. The sample yields 110,000 to 150,000 clones, around 79% seen once. The source material was PBMCs. These receptors originate from a woman in her twenties or thirties in good health and CMV-seronegative.

This clone came up a few times. V usage is TRBV27 and J usage is TRBJ1-5; D is undetermined. V was trimmed by 3 bases and J by 4 bases, leaving 16 bases between them. Germline V gene lookup returns CDR1 MNHEY and CDR2 SMNVEV (reference sequence). There are 16 residues in the CDR3. Here the CDR3 DNA reads TGTGCCAGCAGTTTGTCGGGAGGGAACTTTAATCAGCCCCAGCATTTT. It codes for CASSLSGGNFNQPQHF.

The chain links TRBV13 to TRBJ1-1; 7 bases line up with TRBD1. With 0 bases clipped from V and 2 bases from J, the junction kept 3 bases outside the gene matches. The CDR3 loop spans 15 amino acids. CDR1 is PRHDT, CDR2 FYEKMQ, per germline (reference sequence). The CDR3 protein is CASSLGDRRNTEAFF. For the CDR3, the DNA is TGTGCCAGCAGCTTAGGGGACAGGAGAAACACTGAAGCTTTCTTT.

The chain links TRBV19 to TRBJ1-4; D may be TRBD1 (5 bases). There are 15 residues in the CDR3. Trimming shortened V by 2 bases and J by 6 bases, and 13 bases separated the two germline ends. Germline V gives CDR1 LNHDA, CDR2 SQIVND (reference sequence). The CDR3 sequence is CASSIMVGGDEKLFF. The CDR3, as DNA: TGTGCCAGTAGTATAATGGTCGGAGGGGATGAAAAACTGTTTTTT. The variable domain in full, with the rest retrieved from reference TRBV19 and TRBJ1-4, is DGGITQSPKYLFRKEGQNVTLSCEQNLNHDAMYWYRQDPGQGLRLIYYSQIVNDFQKGDIAEGYSVSREKKESFPLTVTSAQKNPTAFYLCASSIMVGGDEKLFFGSGTQLSVL.

This clone was found a few times. The same CDR3 arises from other DNA sequences in this sample as well. The chain uses TRBV30 and TRBJ1-1; D not resolved. Trimming left V 1 base short and J 3 bases short, with 9 bases between. Germline V gene lookup returns CDR1 GTSNPN and CDR2 SVGIG (reference sequence). The length of the CDR3 is 13 residues. CDR3 protein: CAWSEAGHTEAFF. The CDR3 DNA sequence: TGTGCCTGGAGTGAAGCAGGCCACACTGAAGCTTTCTTT.

The rearrangement uses TRBV5-6 and TRBJ1-1; D perhaps matches TRBD1 (5 bases). Trimming cost V 0 bases and J 1 base, with 13 bases left between them. CDR3 length: 16 amino acids. The germline CDR1 and CDR2 sequences are SGHDT and YYEEEE. The CDR3: CASSLGQGWGNTEAFF. CDR3 DNA: TGTGCCAGCAGCTTGGGGCAGGGCTGGGGGAACACTGAAGCTTTCTTT.

The chain links TRBV11-2 to TRBJ1-1, with D possibly TRBD1 on 5 matching bases. V lost 2 bases and J 5 bases, leaving 15 bases between the germline ends. This CDR3 has 15 amino acids. Germline V lookup: CDR1 SGHAT, CDR2 FQNNGV. CDR3 sequence reads: CASSLTFGGGTEAFF. CDR3 sequence (DNA): TGTGCCAGCAGCTTAACCTTTGGGGGAGGGACTGAAGCTTTCTTT.

The genes are TRBV27 and TRBJ2-5, with TRBD2 identical over 9 bases. The CDR3 consists of 17 residues. V trimming: 6 bases; J trimming: 5 bases; junction bases outside the gene matches: 16. The germline V gene encodes CDR1 MNHEY and CDR2 SMNVEV (reference sequence). The CDR3 bases are TGTGCCAGCAGCTTGCGGGTTGGCGGGGGGGCCGGGGAGACCCAGTACTTC. The encoded protein is CASSLRVGGGAGETQYF.

This chain links TRBV2 with TRBJ2-2; 14 bases fit TRBD2. Germline loops: CDR1 SNHLY, CDR2 FYNNEI. This CDR3 is 17 amino acids long. Trimming took 6 bases from V and 6 from J; bases not matched to a gene: 9. Here the CDR3 reads CASRVSGTSGGAGELFF. Written as DNA, the CDR3 is TGTGCCAGCAGAGTATCCGGGACTAGCGGGGGAGCCGGGGAGCTGTTTTTT.

The genes are TRBV7-8 and TRBJ1-4, with a tentative D call TRBD1 (5 bases). This CDR3 is built from 14 residues. Per the germline V gene, CDR1 is SGHVS and CDR2 is FQNEAQ. Trimming took off 5 bases at V and 8 bases at J, with 15 bases between the two ends. The CDR3 region is CASSREAGSEKLFF. The DNA for the CDR3 is TGTGCCAGCAGCCGAGAGGCAGGGTCGGAAAAACTGTTTTTT.

V usage is TRBV27 and J usage is TRBJ1-2; no clear D. Germline V gene lookup returns CDR1 MNHEY and CDR2 SMNVEV (reference sequence). Deletions cut 6 bases from V and 0 bases from J, with 8 bases between. This CDR3 has 13 residues. CDR3 coding DNA: TGTGCCAGCAGGGCCAGTCCTAACTATGGCTACACCTTC. Its protein is CASRASPNYGYTF.